Below are 11 T cell receptor beta chains sequenced from a single sample in a study of blood T cell repertoires in COVID-19. The assay was immunoSEQ multiplex PCR, and TCRdb's table has in-frame clones only and misses some. The repertoire consists of roughly 160,000 clones, with around 72% occurring once and the leading ten covering 3%. Sequencing was carried out using peripheral blood. The receptors shown here come from a woman aged 80 or older with acute or convalescent COVID-19.

The chain recombines TRBV5-4 with TRBJ1-4; TRBD1 matches at 8 bases. CDR1 is SGHNT and CDR2 is YYREEE in the germline V gene (reference sequence). This CDR3 comprises 16 residues. V lost 4 bases to trimming and J lost 4 bases; unmatched junction nucleotides: 9. CDR3 amino acids: CASSPTGQGGNEKLFF. The CDR3 coding sequence is TGTGCCAGCAGCCCGACAGGACAGGGTGGTAATGAAAAACTGTTTTTT.

The chain links TRBV4-2 to TRBJ2-5; 12 nucleotides align to TRBD2. The germline gives CDR1 LGHNA, CDR2 YNFKEQ. CDR3 length equals 21 residues. The J segment lost 0 bases and the V segment lost 0 bases, leaving 14 bases of the junction unmatched. The CDR3 protein is CASSQEVKLAGGIQYQETQYF. The DNA for the CDR3 is TGTGCCAGCAGCCAAGAGGTCAAACTAGCGGGAGGTATACAATACCAAGAGACCCAGTACTTC.

The rearrangement links TRBV28 to TRBJ2-2; TRBD2 is a possible D gene (7 bases). Trimming pared 5 bases from V and 6 bases from J, leaving 16 bases between. Germline V lookup: CDR1 MDHEN, CDR2 SYDVKM. The CDR3 is 15 amino acids. The CDR3 region has the DNA TGTGCCAGCAGTCCCGGGGGGCAGGGAGCCGGGGAGCTGTTTTTT. Protein product: CASSPGGQGAGELFF.

V is TRBV6-1 and J is TRBJ2-1; D is ambiguous. Deletions cut 2 bases from V and 1 base from J, with 12 bases between. This CDR3 region has 16 residues. Germline V CDR1 and CDR2: MNHNS, SASEGT. In DNA form, the CDR3 reads TGTGCCAGCAGTGAAAGTGTCAGTCCATCCTACAATGAGCAGTTCTTC. Translated: CASSESVSPSYNEQFF.

This chain links TRBV6-1 with TRBJ2-7; TRBD1 agrees at 8 bases. The length of the CDR3 is 15 residues. V shed 3 bases, J shed 2 bases, and the junction held 6 bases outside the gene matches. Germline V gives CDR1 MNHNS, CDR2 SASEGT. The DNA for the CDR3 is TGTGCCAGCAGTGATGGCAGGGGGCCCGCCTACGAGCAGTACTTC. Its translation: CASSDGRGPAYEQYF.

This clone was seen just once. The chain joins TRBV14 to TRBJ2-7, with a weak D call TRBD1 (6 bases). Germline CDR1 SGHDN, CDR2 FVKESK. This CDR3 has 12 residues. Trimming took 3 bases from V and 8 from J, leaving 11 bases between them. CDR3 nucleotide sequence: TGTGCCAGCAGCCAGGGGACAATCCAGCAGTACTTC. Protein product: CASSQGTIQQYF. The full variable domain, with the rest looked up from reference TRBV14 and TRBJ2-7, is EAGVTQFPSHSVIEKGQTVTLRCDPISGHDNLYWYRRVMGKEIKFLLHFVKESKQDESGMPNNRFLAERTGGTYSTLKVQPAELEDSGVYFCASSQGTIQQYFGPGTRLTVT.

The CDR3 here is CASSLAASGQETQYF. CDR3 sequence (DNA): TGTGCCAGCAGCTTAGCGGCTAGCGGGCAAGAGACCCAGTACTTC. The V call is TRBV11-3, the J call TRBJ2-5, with 8 bases fitting TRBD2. The V segment lost 1 base and the J segment 2 bases; nucleotides outside the gene matches: 3. This CDR3 has 15 amino acids. Germline V CDR1 and CDR2: SGHNT, YENEEA.

The J gene is TRBJ2-7, the V gene TRBV18, with a possible D match to TRBD1 (5 bases). The CDR3 sequence is 15 residues long. CDR1 and CDR2 from the germline V gene are KGHSH and LQKENI. V lost 2 bases and J 5 bases, leaving 16 bases between the germline ends. CDR3 residues: CASSPESQGGDEQYF. In DNA form, the CDR3 reads TGTGCCAGCTCACCAGAGTCGCAGGGCGGTGACGAGCAGTACTTC.

This chain links TRBV27 with TRBJ1-4; D is ambiguous. CDR1 and CDR2 (germline): MNHEY, SMNVEV (reference sequence). The CDR3 has 14 residues. V dropped 4 bases and J dropped 13 bases, with 19 bases sitting between them. The CDR3 sequence is CASSSYFREKRLFF. Here the CDR3 DNA reads TGTGCCAGCAGTTCATACTTTAGGGAGAAGAGACTGTTTTTT.

The chain carries TRBV14 and TRBJ2-5; 7 bases align to TRBD2. Germline loops: CDR1 SGHDN, CDR2 FVKESK. The V gene end was trimmed by 3 bases and the J gene end by 4 bases; junction bases not matched to a gene: 11. The CDR3 extends over 16 amino acids. DNA of the CDR3: TGTGCCAGCAGCCATTGGGGACGGGAGGTTCGAGAGACCCAGTACTTC. Translating it yields CASSHWGREVRETQYF. The full variable domain, rest sourced from reference TRBV14 and TRBJ2-5, is EAGVTQFPSHSVIEKGQTVTLRCDPISGHDNLYWYRRVMGKEIKFLLHFVKESKQDESGMPNNRFLAERTGGTYSTLKVQPAELEDSGVYFCASSHWGREVRETQYFGPGTRLLVL.

This clone has just a few counts. The chain couples TRBV7-8 to TRBJ2-3, with 8 bases fitting TRBD2. Germline CDR1 SGHVS, CDR2 FQNEAQ. Trimming cost V 5 bases and J 1 base; bases outside gene matches: 8. CDR3 length equals 16 residues. CDR3 amino acids: CASSPSDGRGTDTQYF. The CDR3 DNA sequence: TGTGCCAGCAGCCCGTCAGACGGGAGGGGCACAGATACGCAGTATTTT.